This paragraph reports one T cell receptor beta chain. Its specificity is not known. The data stem from a study of cytomegalovirus exposure and HLA in healthy donors. Study results and caveats: In a later analysis, donors in an Asian-associated ancestry cluster reportedly had fewer N-insertions in productive TCRs than the cohort mean. In vitro testing confirmed a few CMV-associated chains as specific for CMV antigens.

This CDR3 has 14 amino acids. The V and J ends lost 9 bases and 5 bases, in that order; junction bases with no gene match: 9. Germline V gives CDR1 SGHVS, CDR2 FQNEAQ. Researchers ran the PCR with 60 Vbeta and 13 Jbeta primers. Data came from immunoSEQ multiplex PCR; TCRdb stores just in-frame clones and leaves some out. The data include about 130,000 clones; the top ten clones carry about 1.6%. At collection, donors were nominally healthy, but unrecorded immune exposures were probable. Material: PBMCs. The TCR sequence derives from a woman between 40 and 55 years old in good health and CMV-seronegative. V and J are TRBV7-8 and TRBJ1-5; 8 bases match TRBD1. Written as DNA, the CDR3 is TGTGCCAGTTCGTGGGACAGGAGTTATCAGCCCCAGCATTTT. Amino acid sequence: CASSWDRSYQPQHF.